This T cell receptor (beta chain) was sequenced during a study of blood T cells in healthy people across ages. Study-wide results and limits: Roughly linear age-related decline in beta diversity appeared, significant by age 40. Both naive CD4+ cell counts and diversity were greater in long-lived donors than in aged donors.

For the second PCR, which ran for about 6 to 11 cycles, a sample-barcoded 5' primer and a J-beta primer mix were used. All samples yielded 2.5 million or more CDR3-containing paired-end reads. TCRdb ran MiXCR on the 5' RACE reads and lists one entry per CDR3 protein. The sample holds 1.8 million or so distinct CDR3 sequences, more than 35% seen once. Comment on this clonotype: What it binds is unknown.

The CDR3 loop spans 16 amino acids. V lost 5 bases, J lost 4 bases, and 19 bases lay in between. The germline CDR1 and CDR2 sequences are SEHNR and FQNEAQ (reference sequence). The V call is TRBV7-9, the J call TRBJ2-3, with D unresolved. The material sequenced was blood. This clonotype was obtained from a human donor in good health. As DNA, the CDR3 is TGTGCCAGCAGCAACCCGTTCCGACACCTCCCAGATACGCAGTATTTT. Residues: CASSNPFRHLPDTQYF.